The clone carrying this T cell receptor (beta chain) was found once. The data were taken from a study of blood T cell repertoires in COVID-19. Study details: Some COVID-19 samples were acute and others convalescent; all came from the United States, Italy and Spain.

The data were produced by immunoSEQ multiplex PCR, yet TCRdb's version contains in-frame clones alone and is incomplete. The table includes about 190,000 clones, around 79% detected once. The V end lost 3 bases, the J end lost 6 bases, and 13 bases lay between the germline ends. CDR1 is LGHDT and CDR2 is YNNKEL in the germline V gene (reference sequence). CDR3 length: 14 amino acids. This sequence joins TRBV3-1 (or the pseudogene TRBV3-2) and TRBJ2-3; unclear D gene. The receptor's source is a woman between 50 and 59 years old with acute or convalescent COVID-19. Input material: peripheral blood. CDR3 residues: CASSQSLVTDTQYF. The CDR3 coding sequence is TGTGCCAGCAGCCAGTCTCTAGTTACGGATACGCAGTATTTT.